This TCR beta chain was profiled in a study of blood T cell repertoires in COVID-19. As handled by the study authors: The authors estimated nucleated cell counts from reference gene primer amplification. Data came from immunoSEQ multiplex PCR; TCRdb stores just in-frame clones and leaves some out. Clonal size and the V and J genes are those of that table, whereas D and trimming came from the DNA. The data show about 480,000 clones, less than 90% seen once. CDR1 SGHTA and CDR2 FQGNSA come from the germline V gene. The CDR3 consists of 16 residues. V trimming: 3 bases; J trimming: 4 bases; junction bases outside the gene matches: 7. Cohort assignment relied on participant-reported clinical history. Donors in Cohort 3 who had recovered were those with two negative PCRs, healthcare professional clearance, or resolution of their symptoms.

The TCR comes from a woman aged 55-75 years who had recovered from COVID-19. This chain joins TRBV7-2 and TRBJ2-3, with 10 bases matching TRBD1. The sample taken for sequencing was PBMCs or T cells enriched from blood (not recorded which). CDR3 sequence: CASSFQTGGTADTQYF. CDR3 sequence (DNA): TGTGCCAGCAGCTTCCAGACAGGGGGCACGGCAGATACGCAGTATTTT.